Following are 29 T cell receptor beta chains from one sample sequenced in a study of blood T cell repertoires in COVID-19. Data came from immunoSEQ multiplex PCR; TCRdb stores just in-frame clones and leaves some out. Here the sample spans about 120,000 clones, just under 90% being singletons. Sequencing was carried out using peripheral blood. All receptors derive from a woman between 50 and 59 years old with acute or convalescent COVID-19.

This rearrangement joins TRBV18 to TRBJ2-1; maybe TRBD1 (6 bases). The CDR3 is made up of 15 amino acids. The germline V gene has CDR1 KGHSH and CDR2 LQKENI. V gave up 6 bases and J gave up 4 bases, with 16 bases separating them. The CDR3 sequence is CASSPGQSFYNEQFF. The CDR3 coding sequence is TGTGCCAGCTCCCCTGGACAGTCGTTTTACAATGAGCAGTTCTTC.

In this sample, this clone turned up once. V is TRBV4-3 and J is TRBJ2-1; perhaps TRBD1 as D (5 bases). The CDR3 covers 16 residues. Germline CDR1 reads LGHNA; CDR2 reads YSLEER. The V gene lost 1 base and the J gene lost 8 bases, with 18 bases spanning the gap. CDR3 sequence (DNA): TGCGCCAGCAGCCAAGGTCCAGGCCCCAGGGTCTATGAGCAGTTCTTC. This gives the protein CASSQGPGPRVYEQFF.

The chain is built from TRBV7-9 and TRBJ1-1, with D unresolved. Germline V CDR1 and CDR2: SEHNR, FQNEAQ (reference sequence). Trimming cost V 5 bases and J 2 bases, with 12 bases left between them. The CDR3 spans 14 residues. The CDR3: CASSHGIPNTEAFF. The CDR3 region has the DNA TGTGCCAGCAGCCACGGGATCCCCAACACTGAAGCTTTCTTT.

The V call is TRBV30, the J call TRBJ1-4, with 10 nucleotides matching TRBD1. This CDR3 region has 14 residues. The trim removed 4 bases at V and 5 bases at J, leaving 4 bases unmatched. Germline V gene data show CDR1 as GTSNPN and CDR2 as SVGIG (reference sequence). CDR3 sequence reads: CAWTTDRGNEKLFF. DNA of the CDR3: TGTGCCTGGACCACGGACAGGGGGAATGAAAAACTGTTTTTT. Drawing the rest from reference TRBV30 and TRBJ1-4, the complete variable domain is SQTIHQWPATLVQPVGSPLSLECTVEGTSNPNLYWYRQAAGRGLQLLFYSVGIGQISSEVPQNLSASRPQDRQFILSSKKLLLSDSGFYLCAWTTDRGNEKLFFGSGTQLSVL.

V gene TRBV6-5 combines with J gene TRBJ1-2, with D perhaps matching TRBD1 (6 bases). The germline V gene has CDR1 MNHEY and CDR2 SVGAGI. This CDR3 contains 13 residues. The ends were cut back, 6 bases at V and 2 bases at J, with 10 bases in the middle. In DNA form, the CDR3 reads TGTGCCAGCAGCCTTACAGGGAACTATGGCTACACCTTC. Its protein is CASSLTGNYGYTF.

Only a few counts were recorded for this clone. This chain joins TRBV11-3 and TRBJ1-1; D unresolved. V dropped 2 bases and J dropped 1 base, with 11 bases sitting between them. Germline V gene data show CDR1 as SGHNT and CDR2 as YENEEA. The CDR3 runs to 15 residues. The CDR3 DNA reads as TGTGCCAGCAGCTTAATAGAGGGCAAGAACACTGAAGCTTTCTTT. This gives the protein CASSLIEGKNTEAFF.

The rearrangement uses TRBV9 and TRBJ1-6; D perhaps matches TRBD1 (6 bases). V was pared by 3 bases and J by 5 bases, with 9 bases between. Germline V gene sequence: CDR1 SGDLS, CDR2 YYNGEE. The CDR3 is made up of 14 amino acids. CDR3 residues: CASSARQDNSPLHF. The CDR3 coding sequence is TGTGCCAGCAGCGCTCGACAGGATAATTCACCCCTCCACTTT.

The chain uses TRBV27 and TRBJ1-1; TRBD1 might be the D (5 bases). Germline CDR1 is MNHEY and CDR2 is SMNVEV (reference sequence). V lost 6 bases to trimming and J lost 3 bases, with 17 bases between them. This CDR3 has 15 residues. The chain's CDR3 is CASSLIQGWDTEAFF. In DNA, the CDR3 is TGTGCCAGCAGCTTAATCCAGGGATGGGACACTGAAGCTTTCTTT.

This CDR3 reads CAWSGGENIQYF. The CDR3 DNA follows: TGTGCCTGGAGTGGGGGCGAGAACATTCAGTACTTC. V is TRBV30 and J is TRBJ2-4; tentatively, D is TRBD1 (5 bases). V gave up 1 base and J gave up 7 bases, with 8 bases separating them. Germline CDR1 is GTSNPN and CDR2 is SVGIG (reference sequence). The CDR3 loop spans 12 amino acids.

The chain couples TRBV30 to TRBJ1-4, with 9 bases aligning to TRBD1. Looked up from germline, CDR1 is GTSNPN and CDR2 is SVGIG (reference sequence). J gave up 7 bases and V 4 bases, and 7 bases lay outside the gene matches. CDR3 size: 14 residues. The CDR3 region is CAWNIQGASEKLFF. CDR3 nucleotide sequence: TGTGCCTGGAACATACAGGGGGCGAGTGAAAAACTGTTTTTT. Combining the CDR3 with reference TRBV30 and TRBJ1-4 gives the whole variable domain SQTIHQWPATLVQPVGSPLSLECTVEGTSNPNLYWYRQAAGRGLQLLFYSVGIGQISSEVPQNLSASRPQDRQFILSSKKLLLSDSGFYLCAWNIQGASEKLFFGSGTQLSVL.

This sequence joins TRBV18 and TRBJ2-5; D might be TRBD1 (6 bases). Trimming took off 1 base at V and 1 base at J, with 10 bases between the two ends. The CDR3 is 15 residues long. The V gene's germline CDR1 is KGHSH and CDR2 LQKENI. Written as DNA, the CDR3 is TGTGCCAGCTCACCACGAGGGGGAGTCCAAGAGACCCAGTACTTC. Its translation: CASSPRGGVQETQYF.

V gene TRBV11-2 combines with J gene TRBJ1-2, with 8 bases aligning to TRBD1. There are 18 residues in the CDR3. The ends lost 5 bases at V and 1 base at J; junction bases unmatched: 15. Germline V gives CDR1 SGHAT, CDR2 FQNNGV. This CDR3 reads CASSRDRTTGANNYGYTF. The CDR3 DNA reads as TGTGCCAGCAGCCGCGATCGCACGACAGGGGCGAATAACTATGGCTACACCTTC.

The chain employs TRBV3-1 (or the pseudogene TRBV3-2) and TRBJ2-5; tentatively, D is TRBD1 (6 bases). Trimming took off 0 bases at V and 3 bases at J, with 23 bases between the two ends. Germline CDR1 and CDR2: LGHDT and YNNKEL (reference sequence). The CDR3 contains 19 residues. The CDR3 DNA reads TGTGCCAGCAGCCAAGATCTCAGGGGTAAAGGGGCCATAAAAGAGACCCAGTACTTC. Residues: CASSQDLRGKGAIKETQYF.

This clone showed up just once. The genes are TRBV12-5 and TRBJ2-1; no reliable D call. This CDR3 has 13 residues. V gave up 7 bases and J gave up 1 base, with 8 bases separating them. CDR1 and CDR2 (germline): LGHNT, FRNRAP. The CDR3 spells CASALVSYNEQFF. The CDR3 DNA reads as TGTGCTAGTGCTCTAGTGTCCTACAATGAGCAGTTCTTC.

The rearrangement uses TRBV19 and TRBJ1-2, with 11 bases lining up with TRBD1. The V and J ends lost 6 bases and 3 bases, in that order; junction bases with no gene match: 12. The CDR3 consists of 17 residues. Germline V gene data show CDR1 as LNHDA and CDR2 as SQIVND (reference sequence). CDR3 bases: TGTGCCAGTAGGCCCGGGACAGGGGGTTATTCCGACTATGGCTACACCTTC. It encodes CASRPGTGGYSDYGYTF.

In DNA, the CDR3 is TGTGCCAGCACCTCGGTATCAGGCAATGAGCAGTTCTTC. Translated, it gives CASTSVSGNEQFF. J is TRBJ2-1 and V is TRBV7-9; D is ambiguous. The CDR3 has 13 residues. CDR1 and CDR2 (germline): SEHNR, FQNEAQ (reference sequence). V was clipped by 7 bases and J by 6 bases, with 13 bases between them.

This clone was counted once. The chain links TRBV6-5 to TRBJ2-3; 10 nucleotides agree with TRBD1. CDR3 size: 15 residues. Germline CDR1 reads MNHEY; CDR2 reads SVGAGI. Unmatched junction bases numbered 2, after V lost 2 bases and J lost 3 bases. The CDR3 loop reads CASSYGDRGTDTQYF. The CDR3 DNA sequence: TGTGCCAGCAGTTACGGGGACAGGGGTACAGATACGCAGTATTTT.

This clone was counted only a few times. V usage is TRBV29-1 and J usage is TRBJ2-7; TRBD2 agrees at 8 bases. The CDR3 loop spans 14 amino acids. V lost 1 base and J lost 3; bases outside the gene matches: 5. Germline CDR1 SQVTM, CDR2 ANQGSEA. CDR3 DNA sequence: TGCAGCGTTGAAGGTAGCGGGGAATACTACGAGCAGTACTTC. It specifies CSVEGSGEYYEQYF.

The chain links TRBV30 to TRBJ1-4; D gene ambiguous. Germline V gene sequence: CDR1 GTSNPN, CDR2 SVGIG (reference sequence). V lost 5 bases and J 6 bases, leaving 7 bases between the germline ends. The CDR3 consists of 11 residues. The CDR3 nucleotides are TGTGCCTGGTCACGGGATGAAAAACTGTTTTTT. Translating it yields CAWSRDEKLFF.

The V and J genes are TRBV30 and TRBJ1-5; 10 nucleotides align to TRBD1. Germline V gene data show CDR1 as GTSNPN and CDR2 as SVGIG (reference sequence). The CDR3 spans 15 residues. Germline trimming cut 1 base from V and 4 bases from J; bases unmatched to any gene: 4. The CDR3, as DNA: TGTGCCTGGAGTGCGGACAGGGGGAAGAATCAGCCCCAGCATTTT. It yields the protein CAWSADRGKNQPQHF.

The chain couples TRBV7-8 to TRBJ1-1; D unresolved. The CDR3 consists of 13 residues. The V and J ends lost 2 bases and 0 bases respectively, with 4 bases between them. Germline V gene lookup returns CDR1 SGHVS and CDR2 FQNEAQ. The CDR3, as DNA: TGTGCCAGCAGCTTACAGATGAACACTGAAGCTTTCTTT. Its protein product is CASSLQMNTEAFF.

The chain combines TRBV5-5 with TRBJ2-1; D is possibly TRBD1 (6 bases). V lost 0 bases and J lost 8, with 12 bases in between. The CDR3 length is 14 residues. Germline V gives CDR1 SGHKS, CDR2 YYEKEE (reference sequence). CDR3 bases: TGTGCCAGCAGCTTGGGGGCAGGGGTGGATGAGCAGTTCTTC. Translation: CASSLGAGVDEQFF.

This clone was counted a single time. V is TRBV19 and J is TRBJ2-7, with 7 bases matching TRBD1. The CDR3 is 13 amino acids. The ends lost 5 bases at V and 3 bases at J; junction bases unmatched: 4. In germline, CDR1 is LNHDA, CDR2 SQIVND (reference sequence). The CDR3, as DNA: TGTGCCAGTAGTCCCGGGACAGACTACGAGCAGTACTTC. Its protein is CASSPGTDYEQYF.

The CDR3: CASSPSVLHYEQYF. The CDR3 DNA reads TGTGCCAGCAGCCCTAGCGTTTTGCACTACGAGCAGTACTTC. The chain recombines TRBV7-2 with TRBJ2-7, with D possibly matching TRBD2 (6 bases). V lost 5 bases and J 3 bases, leaving 14 bases between the germline ends. The CDR3 sequence is 14 residues long. The germline V gene encodes CDR1 SGHTA and CDR2 FQGNSA.

This chain connects TRBV7-9 to TRBJ2-7, with TRBD1 identical over 8 bases. This CDR3 region has 15 residues. V dropped 5 bases and J dropped 5; count of bases not matched to a gene: 11. The germline gives CDR1 SEHNR, CDR2 FQNEAQ (reference sequence). CDR3 DNA sequence: TGTGCCAGCAGCCTCGGGCAGGGGGCGAGGAACGAGCAGTACTTC. Protein: CASSLGQGARNEQYF.

As concerns this clone: The junction and the germline gene differ at one end; a read error may be behind it. The chain has TRBV28 and TRBJ1-1; 7 bases align to TRBD1. Per the germline V gene, CDR1 is MDHEN and CDR2 is SYDVKM. This CDR3 spans 12 amino acids. CDR3 DNA: TGTGCAAGCACCCGACAGGGTCTTGAAGCTTTCTTT. Encoded protein: CASTRQGLEAFF.

V gene TRBV9 combines with J gene TRBJ2-1; 8 bases match TRBD2. Germline V lookup: CDR1 SGDLS, CDR2 YYNGEE. The length of the CDR3 is 16 residues. With 0 bases clipped from V and 6 bases from J, the junction kept 8 bases outside the gene matches. This CDR3 reads CASSVVAGGKANEQFF. The CDR3 coding sequence is TGTGCCAGCAGCGTAGTCGCGGGAGGAAAGGCCAATGAGCAGTTCTTC.

The CDR3 reads CASSQLAGSYNEQFF. The CDR3 DNA is TGCGCCAGCAGCCAGCTAGCGGGCTCCTACAATGAGCAGTTCTTC. The gene calls are TRBV4-3 and TRBJ2-1, with 8 bases fitting TRBD2. Germline-derived CDR1 and CDR2 are LGHNA and YSLEER. Trimming removed 3 bases from V and 0 bases from J; junction bases left unmatched: 1. The CDR3 length is 15 residues.

The J gene is TRBJ1-1, the V gene TRBV29-1; D remains ambiguous. CDR3 length: 15 amino acids. Germline CDR1 is SQVTM and CDR2 is ANQGSEA. Deletions cut 6 bases from V and 0 bases from J, with 17 bases between. CDR3 protein: CSVGYGSHMNTEAFF. The CDR3 DNA reads as TGCAGCGTGGGGTACGGGAGCCATATGAACACTGAAGCTTTCTTT. The full variable domain, in which reference TRBV29-1 and TRBJ1-1 provide the parts outside the CDR3, is SAVISQKPSRDICQRGTSLTIQCQVDSQVTMMFWYRQQPGQSLTLIATANQGSEATYESGFVIDKFPISRPNLTFSTLTVSNMSPEDSSIYLCSVGYGSHMNTEAFFGQGTRLTVV.